The T cell receptor (beta chain) under discussion was sequenced for a study of blood T cell repertoires in COVID-19. Background on the study: Material from acute and convalescent COVID-19 was sourced from the United States, Italy and Spain. T cells, B-cell-depleted T cells, or PBMCs supplied cDNA or gDNA.

This clone turned up a few times. V was clipped by 5 bases and J by 6 bases; unmatched bases: 5. The V gene's germline CDR1 is SGHTA and CDR2 FQGTGA. This CDR3 has 15 residues. As originally analysed: Researchers report that nucleated cell counts were estimated from reference gene primer amplification. The table came from immunoSEQ multiplex PCR; TCRdb's copy has only in-frame clones and leaves some out. Clonal size and the V and J genes are those of that table, whereas D and trimming came from the DNA. The table includes 110,000 or so clones, around 86% detected once. Sequenced input: peripheral blood. This chain joins TRBV7-3 and TRBJ2-2; TRBD1 matches at 11 bases. The sequence was obtained from a woman in her seventies with acute or convalescent COVID-19. The DNA for the CDR3 is TGTGCCAGCAGCCCGCGGGACAGGGGGGCCGGGGAGCTGTTTTTT. Translating gives CASSPRDRGAGELFF.